These 26 T cell receptor beta chains were sequenced from one sample in a study of blood T cell repertoires in COVID-19. Using immunoSEQ multiplex PCR, the repertoire was profiled, and TCRdb retains in-frame clones only, with some absent. The sample has roughly 200,000 clones, approximately 88% seen once; the top ten hold around 7%. Material: peripheral blood. These receptors were collected from a man in his forties with acute or convalescent COVID-19.

This clone occurred once. The chain uses TRBV2 and TRBJ2-3; 8 positions agree with TRBD2. CDR3 length: 14 residues. Germline loops: CDR1 SNHLY, CDR2 FYNNEI. Unmatched junction bases numbered 6, after V lost 4 bases and J lost 6 bases. CDR3 DNA: TGTGCCAGCAGTGTAAGCGGGGGCTCTGATACGCAGTATTTT. It translates to CASSVSGGSDTQYF.

The chain uses TRBV29-1 and TRBJ1-5; unclear D gene. V gave up 7 bases and J gave up 7 bases, with 14 bases separating them. CDR1 SQVTM and CDR2 ANQGSEA come from the germline V gene. The CDR3 sequence is 12 residues long. As DNA, the CDR3 is TGCAGCGCGCGGGAAGGTAACCAGCCCCAGCATTTT. Translating it yields CSAREGNQPQHF. Variable domain in full (rest from reference TRBV29-1 and TRBJ1-5): SAVISQKPSRDICQRGTSLTIQCQVDSQVTMMFWYRQQPGQSLTLIATANQGSEATYESGFVIDKFPISRPNLTFSTLTVSNMSPEDSSIYLCSAREGNQPQHFGDGTRLSIL.

This sequence joins TRBV6-1 and TRBJ2-1; tentatively, D is TRBD2 (5 bases). V lost 9 bases, J lost 0 bases, and 18 bases lay in between. The CDR3 is made up of 16 amino acids. Per germline, CDR1 MNHNS and CDR2 SASEGT. The CDR3 region has the DNA TGTGCCAGTAATGAAGCGCCCGGGATCTCCTACAATGAGCAGTTCTTC. Translating gives CASNEAPGISYNEQFF.

This clone was recorded only once. The chain has TRBV4-2 and TRBJ1-3; the match to TRBD1 covers 7 bases. Germline V gene lookup returns CDR1 LGHNA and CDR2 YNFKEQ. The V and J ends lost 4 bases and 3 bases, in that order; junction bases with no gene match: 6. CDR3 size: 15 residues. The CDR3 loop is CASSPHRDSGNTIYF. The CDR3 nucleotides read TGTGCCAGCAGCCCGCACCGGGACAGTGGAAACACCATATATTTT.

J is TRBJ1-1 and V is TRBV27; 8 bases map to TRBD1. The CDR3 is 18 residues long. Trimming at V came to 7 bases and at J to 6 bases, leaving 22 bases not matched to a gene. Germline-derived CDR1 and CDR2 are MNHEY and SMNVEV (reference sequence). For the CDR3, the DNA is TGTGCCAGCATCCCCCGGGCCAGGGGGCCGGTCAGTCTCCCTGAAGCTTTCTTT. This encodes CASIPRARGPVSLPEAFF.

The chain employs TRBV19 and TRBJ1-3; D gene ambiguous. Trimming left V 4 bases short and J 0 bases short, with 22 bases between. The CDR3 covers 19 residues. Germline assignment: CDR1 LNHDA and CDR2 SQIVND (reference sequence). The CDR3 nucleotides are TGTGCCAGTAGTACCCGTGTCCGACGGGTCCCACTCTCTGGAAACACCATATATTTT. Translated, it gives CASSTRVRRVPLSGNTIYF.

The chain employs TRBV30 and TRBJ2-7; weak D call: TRBD2 (5 bases). CDR3 length: 14 residues. V lost 1 base and J lost 3, with 13 bases in between. Germline values: CDR1 GTSNPN, CDR2 SVGIG (reference sequence). The CDR3 sequence: CAWSERGALYEQYF. The CDR3 bases are TGTGCCTGGAGTGAACGGGGAGCCCTCTACGAGCAGTACTTC.

V usage is TRBV6-5 and J usage is TRBJ1-2, with 9 positions matching TRBD1. The V and J ends lost 6 bases and 7 bases, in that order; junction bases with no gene match: 12. Germline assignment: CDR1 MNHEY and CDR2 SVGAGI. The CDR3 contains 15 residues. The CDR3 nucleotides are TGTGCCAGCAGCCAACAGGGGGCCGGAAGAGTTGGCTACACCTTC. The encoded protein is CASSQQGAGRVGYTF.

DNA for the CDR3: TGTGCCAGCAGCTCCAGGGGCAACTACAATGAGCAGTTCTTC. As protein: CASSSRGNYNEQFF. This rearrangement joins TRBV7-8 to TRBJ2-1; the D gene is possibly TRBD1 (6 bases). This CDR3 comprises 14 residues. V was trimmed by 4 bases and J by 3 bases, leaving 10 bases between them. Germline V CDR1 and CDR2: SGHVS, FQNEAQ.

J is TRBJ1-1 and V is TRBV5-1; TRBD1 matches at 9 bases. With V trimmed by 2 bases and J by 5 bases, 4 bases remained unmatched. CDR3 size: 14 residues. In germline, CDR1 is SGHRS, CDR2 YFSETQ. The CDR3 nucleotides are TGCGCCAGCAGCTTCGGGACAGGGTGGACTGAAGCTTTCTTT. Translating gives CASSFGTGWTEAFF.

The genes are TRBV4-2 and TRBJ2-5; unclear D gene. The CDR3 runs 16 residues. CDR1 LGHNA and CDR2 YNFKEQ come from the germline V gene. Deletions cut 2 bases from V and 0 bases from J, with 13 bases between. The CDR3 region is CASSQNTGLDQETQYF. The CDR3 DNA follows: TGTGCCAGCAGCCAAAATACGGGTCTTGACCAAGAGACCCAGTACTTC.

The chain links TRBV18 to TRBJ2-3; D remains unclear. The ends were cut back, 3 bases at V and 1 base at J, with 8 bases in the middle. This CDR3 contains 14 residues. Germline V lookup: CDR1 KGHSH, CDR2 LQKENI. DNA of the CDR3: TGTGCCAGCTCACCGTCCCAGGGCACAGATACGCAGTATTTT. It translates to CASSPSQGTDTQYF.

The V call is TRBV2, the J call TRBJ1-2; D is perhaps TRBD1 (6 bases). Germline-derived CDR1 and CDR2 are SNHLY and FYNNEI. Trimming cost V 4 bases and J 6 bases, with 12 bases left between them. This CDR3 is 13 amino acids long. The DNA for the CDR3 is TGTGCCAGCAGTGTAGGGGGAACGGATGGCTACACCTTC. Encoded protein: CASSVGGTDGYTF.

V and J are TRBV5-8 and TRBJ1-1; 7 bases align to TRBD1. The CDR3 contains 17 residues. V gave up 3 bases and J gave up 6 bases; unmatched junction bases: 17. Germline V lookup: CDR1 SGHTS, CDR2 YDEGEE. The CDR3 is CASSSRLGRTGRPEAFF. The DNA for the CDR3 is TGTGCCAGCAGCTCCCGTTTGGGTAGGACAGGCCGCCCTGAAGCTTTCTTT.

V gene TRBV7-2 combines with J gene TRBJ1-1, with D perhaps TRBD1 (5 bases). CDR1 SGHTA and CDR2 FQGNSA come from the germline V gene. V lost 5 bases and J lost 2, with 9 bases in between. The CDR3 loop spans 13 amino acids. For the CDR3, the DNA is TGTGCCAGCAGCGCACAGGTCAACACTGAAGCTTTCTTT. As protein: CASSAQVNTEAFF. The variable domain in full, with the rest retrieved from reference TRBV7-2 and TRBJ1-1, is GAGVSQSPSNKVTEKGKDVELRCDPISGHTALYWYRQSLGQGLEFLIYFQGNSAPDKSGLPSDRFSAERTGGSVSTLTIQRTQQEDSAVYLCASSAQVNTEAFFGQGTRLTVV.

This chain connects TRBV11-2 to TRBJ1-2, with 10 bases identical to TRBD1. In germline, CDR1 is SGHAT, CDR2 FQNNGV. The CDR3 loop spans 15 amino acids. With 2 bases clipped from V and 6 bases from J, the junction kept 6 bases outside the gene matches. The CDR3 here is CASSLSRTGGDGYTF. CDR3 bases: TGTGCCAGCAGCTTATCTAGGACAGGGGGTGATGGCTACACCTTC.

The chain combines TRBV2 with TRBJ1-6, with D perhaps TRBD1 (5 bases). CDR3 length: 16 amino acids. Germline V gene lookup returns CDR1 SNHLY and CDR2 FYNNEI. The V end was cut by 5 bases, the J end by 4 bases, with 15 bases between. CDR3 coding DNA: TGTGCCAGCAGTCTACAGGTAGTCTTGTATAATTCACCCCTCCACTTT. This gives the protein CASSLQVVLYNSPLHF.

In its sample, this clone was seen a few times. The J gene is TRBJ1-5, the V gene TRBV5-1; D call uncertain. The ends were cut back, 2 bases at V and 1 base at J, with 10 bases in the middle. CDR3 size: 15 residues. CDR1 SGHRS and CDR2 YFSETQ come from the germline V gene. For the CDR3, the DNA is TGCGCCAGCAGCTTACCGGGTGTAAGCAATCAGCCCCAGCATTTT. It yields the protein CASSLPGVSNQPQHF. The variable domain in full, with the rest retrieved from reference TRBV5-1 and TRBJ1-5, is KAGVTQTPRYLIKTRGQQVTLSCSPISGHRSVSWYQQTPGQGLQFLFEYFSETQRNKGNFPGRFSGRQFSNSRSEMNVSTLELGDSALYLCASSLPGVSNQPQHFGDGTRLSIL.

This clone came up a few times. J is TRBJ1-2 and V is TRBV5-1; D might be TRBD1 (6 bases). Per germline, CDR1 SGHRS and CDR2 YFSETQ. V shed 4 bases and J shed 10 bases, with 14 bases lying between them. The CDR3 extends over 12 amino acids. CDR3: CASSLTQGFYTF. CDR3 bases: TGCGCCAGCAGCCTGACACAGGGATTCTACACCTTC.

V gene TRBV18 combines with J gene TRBJ2-7, with a tentative D call TRBD2 (5 bases). The V gene lost 6 bases and the J gene lost 6 bases, with 18 bases spanning the gap. The V gene's germline CDR1 is KGHSH and CDR2 LQKENI. The CDR3 is 14 amino acids. CDR3 coding DNA: TGTGCCAGCTCGCCCACGGGGTTCGACGGCGAGCAGTACTTC. Protein sequence: CASSPTGFDGEQYF.

This rearrangement joins TRBV27 to TRBJ1-2; possibly TRBD1 for D (5 bases). Trimming removed 6 bases from V and 4 bases from J, with 24 bases in between. Germline values: CDR1 MNHEY, CDR2 SMNVEV (reference sequence). The CDR3 covers 17 residues. CDR3 sequence: CASSQTGTHVATYGYTF. In nucleotides, the CDR3 is TGTGCCAGCAGCCAAACCGGGACTCACGTCGCGACCTATGGCTACACCTTC.

This clone has only one observation. The rearrangement uses TRBV24-1 and TRBJ2-1, with TRBD2 identical over 7 bases. V trimming: 4 bases; J trimming: 3 bases; junction bases outside the gene matches: 8. The CDR3 is 16 amino acids. Per germline, CDR1 KGHDR and CDR2 SFDVKD. The CDR3 is CATSEHGLGDYNEQFF. The CDR3 DNA is TGTGCCACCAGTGAACACGGACTAGGAGACTACAATGAGCAGTTCTTC.

The chain recombines TRBV11-2 with TRBJ1-1; D gene ambiguous. Per the germline V gene, CDR1 is SGHAT and CDR2 is FQNNGV. Trimming took 4 bases from V and 1 from J, leaving 10 bases between them. CDR3 length: 14 residues. The CDR3 is CASSSPGENTEAFF. DNA for the CDR3: TGTGCCAGCAGCTCTCCGGGAGAGAACACTGAAGCTTTCTTT. Full variable domain (missing parts from reference TRBV11-2 and TRBJ1-1): EAGVAQSPRYKIIEKRQSVAFWCNPISGHATLYWYQQILGQGPKLLIQFQNNGVVDDSQLPKDRFSAERLKGVDSTLKIQPAKLEDSAVYLCASSSPGENTEAFFGQGTRLTVV.

The chain uses TRBV20-1 and TRBJ1-4, with D hard to call. Germline V gene sequence: CDR1 DFQATT, CDR2 SNEGSKA (reference sequence). This CDR3 is built from 11 residues. The V end was cut by 0 bases, the J end by 10 bases, with 6 bases between. The CDR3 here is CSARDSGKLFF. In DNA, the CDR3 is TGCAGTGCTAGAGATTCGGGAAAACTGTTTTTT.

This clone came up a few times. The genes are TRBV2 and TRBJ1-3, with a possible D match to TRBD1 (6 bases). This CDR3 has 12 residues. CDR1 is SNHLY, CDR2 FYNNEI, per germline. V was trimmed by 4 bases and J by 9 bases, leaving 10 bases between them. For the CDR3, the DNA is TGTGCCAGCAGTGGAGGGGGTGGCACCATATATTTT. Residues: CASSGGGGTIYF.

V is TRBV9 and J is TRBJ2-3, with TRBD2 matching over 10 bases. The CDR3 runs to 16 residues. With 4 bases clipped from V and 1 base from J, the junction kept 6 bases outside the gene matches. The germline CDR1 and CDR2 sequences are SGDLS and YYNGEE. This chain's CDR3 is CASSTTSGVGTDTQYF. Here the CDR3 DNA reads TGTGCCAGCAGCACAACTAGCGGGGTCGGCACAGATACGCAGTATTTT. The full variable domain, with the rest looked up from reference TRBV9 and TRBJ2-3, is DSGVTQTPKHLITATGQRVTLRCSPRSGDLSVYWYQQSLDQGLQFLIQYYNGEERAKGNILERFSAQQFPDLHSELNLSSLELGDSALYFCASSTTSGVGTDTQYFGPGTRLTVL.